This T cell receptor beta chain emerged from a study of blood T cell repertoires in COVID-19. Sequencing used immunoSEQ multiplex PCR; TCRdb keeps in-frame clones, though not all of them. Among some 490,000 clones listed, approximately 86% were seen once. The length of the CDR3 is 13 residues. The ends lost 5 bases at V and 4 bases at J; junction bases unmatched: 4. Germline CDR1 reads SNHLY; CDR2 reads FYNNEI. Sequenced material: PBMCs or T cells enriched from blood (not recorded which). The clonotype originates from a woman aged 55-69 years who had recovered from COVID-19. The gene calls are TRBV2 and TRBJ1-1, with 7 bases matching TRBD1. CDR3 in DNA: TGTGCCAGCAGTACTGACAGGGCCACTGAAGCTTTCTTT. Encoded protein: CASSTDRATEAFF.